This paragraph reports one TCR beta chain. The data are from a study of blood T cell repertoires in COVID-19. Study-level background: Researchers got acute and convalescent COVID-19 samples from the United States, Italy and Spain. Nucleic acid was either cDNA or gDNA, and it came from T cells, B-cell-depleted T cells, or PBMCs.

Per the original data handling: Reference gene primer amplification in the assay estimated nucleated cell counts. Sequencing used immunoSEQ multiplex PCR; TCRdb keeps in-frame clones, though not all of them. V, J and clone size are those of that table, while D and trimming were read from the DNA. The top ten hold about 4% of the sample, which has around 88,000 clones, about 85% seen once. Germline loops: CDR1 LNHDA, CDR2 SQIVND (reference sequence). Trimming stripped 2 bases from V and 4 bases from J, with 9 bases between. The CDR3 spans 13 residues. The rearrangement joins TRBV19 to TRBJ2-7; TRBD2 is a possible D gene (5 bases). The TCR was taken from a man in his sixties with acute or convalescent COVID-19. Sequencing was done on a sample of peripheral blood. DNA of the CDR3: TGTGCCAGTAGTATAACGGGGTTGTACGAGCAGTACTTC. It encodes CASSITGLYEQYF.